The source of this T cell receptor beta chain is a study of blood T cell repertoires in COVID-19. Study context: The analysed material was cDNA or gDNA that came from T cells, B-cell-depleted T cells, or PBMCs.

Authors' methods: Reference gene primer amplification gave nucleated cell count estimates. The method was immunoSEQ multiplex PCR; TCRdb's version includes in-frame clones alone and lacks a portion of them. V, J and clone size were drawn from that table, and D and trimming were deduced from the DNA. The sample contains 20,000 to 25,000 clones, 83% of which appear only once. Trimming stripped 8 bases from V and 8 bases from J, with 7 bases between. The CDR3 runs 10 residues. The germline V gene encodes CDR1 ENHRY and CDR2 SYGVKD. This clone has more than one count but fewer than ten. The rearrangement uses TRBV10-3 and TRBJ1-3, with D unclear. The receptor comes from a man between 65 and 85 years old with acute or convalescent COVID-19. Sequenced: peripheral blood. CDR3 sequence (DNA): TGTGCCATCGGAGTAGACACCATATATTTT. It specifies CAIGVDTIYF.